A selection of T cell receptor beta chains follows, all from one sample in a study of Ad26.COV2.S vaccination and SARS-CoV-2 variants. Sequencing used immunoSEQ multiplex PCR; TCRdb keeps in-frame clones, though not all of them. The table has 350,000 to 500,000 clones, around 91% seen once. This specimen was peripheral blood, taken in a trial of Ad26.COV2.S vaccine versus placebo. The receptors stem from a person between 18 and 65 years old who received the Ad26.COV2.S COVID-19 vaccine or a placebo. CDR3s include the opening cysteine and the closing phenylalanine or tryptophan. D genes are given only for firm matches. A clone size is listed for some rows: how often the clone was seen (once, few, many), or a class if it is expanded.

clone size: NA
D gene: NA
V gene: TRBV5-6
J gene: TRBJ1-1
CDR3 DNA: TGTGCCAGCAGCCGATCCAGGGTCGGTATGAACACTGAAGCTTTCTTT
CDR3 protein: CASSRSRVGMNTEAFF

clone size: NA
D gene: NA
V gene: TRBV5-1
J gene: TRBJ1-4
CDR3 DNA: TGCGCCAGCAGCTTGAAGGATCAGATGGCAACTAATGAAAAACTGTTTTTT
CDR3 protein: CASSLKDQMATNEKLFF

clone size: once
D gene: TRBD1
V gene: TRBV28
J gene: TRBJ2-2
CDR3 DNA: TGTGCCAGCAGTTCGACAGGGTGGTCCACCGGGGAGCTGTTTTTT
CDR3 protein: CASSSTGWSTGELFF

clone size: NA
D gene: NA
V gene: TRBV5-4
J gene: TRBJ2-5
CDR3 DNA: TGTGCCAGCAGCAGTAACGTCCAAGAGACCCAGTACTTC
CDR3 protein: CASSSNVQETQYF

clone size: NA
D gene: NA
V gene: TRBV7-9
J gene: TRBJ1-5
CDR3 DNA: TGTGCCAGCAGCCTAGGACAGTATCAGCCCCAGCATTTT
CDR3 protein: CASSLGQYQPQHF

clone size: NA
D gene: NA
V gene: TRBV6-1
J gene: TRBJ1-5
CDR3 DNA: TGTGCCAGCAGTGAACGGGGATTACAACGGCAGCCCCAGCATTTT
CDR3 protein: CASSERGLQRQPQHF

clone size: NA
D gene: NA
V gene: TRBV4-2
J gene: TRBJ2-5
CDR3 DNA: TGTGCCAGCAGCCCGGACAGTGATCAAGAGACCCAGTACTTC
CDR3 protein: CASSPDSDQETQYF

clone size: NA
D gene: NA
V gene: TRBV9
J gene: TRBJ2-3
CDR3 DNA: TGTGCCAGCAGCGGAATAGATACGCAGTATTTT
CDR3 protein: CASSGIDTQYF

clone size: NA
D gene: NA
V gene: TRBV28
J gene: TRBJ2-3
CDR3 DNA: TGTGCCAGCAGTCGGGACTCCTACTTGGATACGCAGTATTTT
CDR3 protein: CASSRDSYLDTQYF

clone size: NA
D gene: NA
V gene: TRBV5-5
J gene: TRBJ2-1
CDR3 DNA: TGTGCCAGCAGTCTAGACGGGAGACAGTTCTTC
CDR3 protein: CASSLDGRQFF

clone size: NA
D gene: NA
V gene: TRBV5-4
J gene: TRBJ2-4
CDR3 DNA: TGTGCCACAAGCTACGGAGACATTCAGTACTTC
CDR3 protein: CATSYGDIQYF